Below, 27 T cell receptor beta chains from the same sample are listed, as sequenced in a study of CD8+ T cells in alopecia areata. Treatment: oral pan-JAK inhibitor, 5-10 mg twice daily. RNA, once extracted, was reverse transcribed into cDNA for use as the sequencing template. Assay used: immunoSEQ multiplex PCR; TCRdb lists only in-frame clones, some missing. This sample has some 58,000 clones, with roughly 46% found just once. Sequencing was performed on CD8+ T cells sorted from blood, taken at roughly week 38, from a patient treated with tofacitinib. The receptors were gathered from a human donor with alopecia areata.

The chain couples TRBV27 to TRBJ2-7; D perhaps matches TRBD1 (5 bases). Trimming left V 2 bases short and J 2 bases short, with 7 bases between. CDR1 MNHEY and CDR2 SMNVEV come from the germline V gene (reference sequence). The CDR3 is 13 residues long. CDR3 sequence (DNA): TGTGCCAGCAGTTTAACAGGAACCTACGAGCAGTACTTC. It specifies CASSLTGTYEQYF.

This clone was seen more than once but under ten times. The J gene is TRBJ1-2, the V gene TRBV29-1; possible D gene TRBD1, 6 bases. The CDR3 is made up of 12 amino acids. The V and J ends lost 6 bases and 4 bases respectively, with 12 bases between them. Germline V gene data show CDR1 as SQVTM and CDR2 as ANQGSEA. This chain's CDR3 is CSVEGQVYGYTF. The CDR3, as DNA: TGCAGCGTCGAGGGACAAGTCTATGGCTACACCTTC.

This clone was observed a handful of times. V usage is TRBV29-1 and J usage is TRBJ2-1; 10 bases align to TRBD2. Germline lookup yields CDR1 SQVTM and CDR2 ANQGSEA. The CDR3 has 14 amino acids. V lost 5 bases to trimming and J lost 5 bases; unmatched junction nucleotides: 6. For the CDR3, the DNA is TGCAGCGTTTTGGGACTAGCGATGAACAATGAGCAGTTCTTC. This sequence encodes CSVLGLAMNNEQFF.

The V and J genes are TRBV10-3 and TRBJ1-1, with D unclear. CDR1 ENHRY and CDR2 SYGVKD come from the germline V gene. The CDR3 sequence is 13 residues long. V was cut by 3 bases and J by 8 bases, with 13 bases left in between. The CDR3 DNA follows: TGTGCCATCAGTGATGGCCCAACATCGGAAGCTTTCTTT. Encoded protein: CAISDGPTSEAFF.

CDR3 in amino acids: CSVSSPWTARQETQYF. The CDR3 nucleotides read TGCAGCGTTTCTTCTCCGTGGACAGCGAGACAAGAGACCCAGTACTTC. The chain couples TRBV29-1 to TRBJ2-5; D might be TRBD1 (6 bases). The CDR3 is made up of 16 amino acids. Germline CDR1 is SQVTM and CDR2 is ANQGSEA. The V gene lost 5 bases and the J gene lost 2 bases, with 21 bases spanning the gap. Filled out from reference TRBV29-1 and TRBJ2-5, the complete variable domain reads SAVISQKPSRDICQRGTSLTIQCQVDSQVTMMFWYRQQPGQSLTLIATANQGSEATYESGFVIDKFPISRPNLTFSTLTVSNMSPEDSSIYLCSVSSPWTARQETQYFGPGTRLLVL.

This clone was counted only a few times. This chain joins TRBV29-1 and TRBJ2-7, with 9 bases matching TRBD1. The CDR3 covers 12 residues. V lost 6 bases and J lost 6; bases outside the gene matches: 6. Germline CDR1 SQVTM, CDR2 ANQGSEA. In DNA, the CDR3 is TGCAGCGTGACAGGGGGAGGCGGCGAGCAGTACTTC. This gives the protein CSVTGGGGEQYF.

The chain employs TRBV19 and TRBJ2-2; D is unresolved. Germline-derived CDR1 and CDR2 are LNHDA and SQIVND (reference sequence). The CDR3 is 12 residues long. V lost 7 bases, J lost 1 base, and 4 bases lay in between. CDR3 loop: CASNQNTGELFF. The CDR3 DNA sequence: TGTGCCAGTAATCAGAACACCGGGGAGCTGTTTTTT. The complete variable domain, with remaining parts taken from reference TRBV19 and TRBJ2-2, reads DGGITQSPKYLFRKEGQNVTLSCEQNLNHDAMYWYRQDPGQGLRLIYYSQIVNDFQKGDIAEGYSVSREKKESFPLTVTSAQKNPTAFYLCASNQNTGELFFGEGSRLTVL.

This clone showed up just a few times. V gene TRBV5-1 combines with J gene TRBJ2-3, with TRBD1 identical over 7 bases. This CDR3 has 16 residues. CDR1 and CDR2 from the germline V gene are SGHRS and YFSETQ. After removal of 3 bases from V and 4 bases from J, the junction contained 11 bases not matched to a gene. CDR3 sequence reads: CASSYRQGEVADTQYF. The CDR3 coding sequence is TGCGCCAGCAGCTATAGACAGGGCGAGGTCGCAGATACGCAGTATTTT.

The chain couples TRBV29-1 to TRBJ2-7; possible D gene TRBD1, 5 bases. Trimming removed 7 bases at V and 3 bases at J, with 13 bases between. Germline V CDR1 and CDR2: SQVTM, ANQGSEA. This CDR3 has 12 residues. CDR3 nucleotides: TGCAGCGCTGAGACAGCCGGCTACGAGCAGTACTTC. It encodes CSAETAGYEQYF.

The J gene is TRBJ2-1, the V gene TRBV13, with 9 nucleotides matching TRBD1. CDR1 is PRHDT, CDR2 FYEKMQ, per germline (reference sequence). The ends lost 1 base at V and 6 bases at J; junction bases unmatched: 7. The CDR3 totals 16 residues. The CDR3, as DNA: TGTGCCAGCAGCTTAGACGGGACAGGGCCGTTCAATGAGCAGTTCTTC. The encoded protein is CASSLDGTGPFNEQFF. Full variable domain (rest looked up from reference TRBV13 and TRBJ2-1): AAGVIQSPRHLIKEKRETATLKCYPIPRHDTVYWYQQGPGQDPQFLISFYEKMQSDKGSIPDRFSAQQFSDYHSELNMSSLELGDSALYFCASSLDGTGPFNEQFFGPGTRLTVL.

The gene calls are TRBV9 and TRBJ1-2; 8 bases are a match to TRBD1. Trimming at V came to 7 bases and at J to 4 bases, leaving 15 bases not matched to a gene. There are 16 residues in the CDR3. CDR1 and CDR2 from the germline V gene are SGDLS and YYNGEE. The CDR3 DNA reads as TGTGCCAGCTCCCGGACCTCAGGGGGCGCGGGCTATGGCTACACCTTC. It encodes CASSRTSGGAGYGYTF.

The chain couples TRBV29-1 to TRBJ2-7, with 7 bases matching TRBD2. The germline gives CDR1 SQVTM, CDR2 ANQGSEA. The CDR3 runs 13 residues. V was pared by 4 bases and J by 1 base, with 4 bases of the junction left unmatched. The CDR3 loop is CSVVGGVSYEQYF. DNA for the CDR3: TGCAGCGTTGTGGGGGGGGTTTCCTACGAGCAGTACTTC.

The chain carries TRBV15 and TRBJ1-5, with 9 nucleotides matching TRBD1. With 3 bases clipped from V and 5 bases from J, the junction kept 11 bases outside the gene matches. The CDR3 runs 17 residues. Germline assignment: CDR1 LNHNV and CDR2 YYDKDF (reference sequence). The CDR3 DNA reads TGTGCCACCAGCAGCCGCCCCGGACAGGGGCGTTATCAGCCCCAGCATTTT. Translation gives CATSSRPGQGRYQPQHF. The whole variable domain, remainder taken from reference TRBV15 and TRBJ1-5, is DAMVIQNPRYQVTQFGKPVTLSCSQTLNHNVMYWYQQKSSQAPKLLFHYYDKDFNNEADTPDNFQSRRPNTSFCFLDIRSPGLGDTAMYLCATSSRPGQGRYQPQHFGDGTRLSIL.

This clone was observed a few times. This chain connects TRBV4-1 to TRBJ1-2; possible D gene TRBD1, 5 bases. Germline CDR1 reads MGHRA; CDR2 reads YSYEKL. The CDR3 is made up of 16 amino acids. Trimming removed 0 bases at V and 8 bases at J, with 19 bases between. The CDR3 region is CASSQDLSGNLGGYTF. The CDR3 nucleotides read TGCGCCAGCAGCCAAGATCTTTCAGGGAACCTAGGCGGCTACACCTTC.

This clone showed up just a few times. The chain has TRBV9 and TRBJ2-5; D is uncertain. The germline V gene has CDR1 SGDLS and CDR2 YYNGEE. The V and J ends lost 0 bases and 4 bases respectively, with 4 bases between them. The CDR3 has 12 residues. The CDR3 loop reads CASSVGTETQYF. The DNA for the CDR3 is TGTGCCAGCAGCGTAGGGACAGAGACCCAGTACTTC.

This clone was seen just once. J is TRBJ1-4 and V is TRBV30, with D unclear. Deletions cut 3 bases from V and 3 bases from J, with 20 bases between. The germline V gene encodes CDR1 GTSNPN and CDR2 SVGIG (reference sequence). The CDR3 is 17 amino acids. The CDR3 nucleotides are TGTGCCTGGAGGACATTCATCCCGGGGTACGCTAATGAAAAACTGTTTTTT. It encodes CAWRTFIPGYANEKLFF.

This clone has a handful of counts. The V and J genes are TRBV13 and TRBJ2-1; D is uncertain. V was trimmed by 8 bases and J by 9 bases, leaving 17 bases between them. Germline V gives CDR1 PRHDT, CDR2 FYEKMQ (reference sequence). CDR3 size: 13 residues. The DNA of the CDR3 is TGTGCCAGCTGTCGGCTTGGGGTTCTTGAGCAGTTCTTC. Its translation is CASCRLGVLEQFF.

This clone was counted a few times. This chain uses TRBV30 with TRBJ2-1, with 9 bases aligning to TRBD2. Germline assignment: CDR1 GTSNPN and CDR2 SVGIG (reference sequence). CDR3 length: 16 amino acids. V lost 1 base, J lost 0 bases, and 4 bases stayed unmatched. In nucleotides, the CDR3 is TGTGCCTGGAGTGGGGGACTAGCAAGCTCCTACAATGAGCAGTTCTTC. As protein: CAWSGGLASSYNEQFF.

This chain's CDR3 is CASSQDFSSYEQYF. Written as DNA, the CDR3 is TGTGCCAGCAGCCAAGACTTCAGCTCCTACGAGCAGTACTTC. V and J are TRBV4-2 and TRBJ2-7; D not certain. The length of the CDR3 is 14 residues. Germline-derived CDR1 and CDR2 are LGHNA and YNFKEQ. V gave up 0 bases and J gave up 0 bases, with 6 bases separating them.

V is TRBV9 and J is TRBJ2-5; D call uncertain. The CDR3 has 13 residues. Deletions cut 4 bases from V and 4 bases from J, with 11 bases between. Per germline, CDR1 SGDLS and CDR2 YYNGEE. CDR3 coding DNA: TGTGCCAGCAGCCCTGGAAATAGAGAGACCCAGTACTTC. It encodes CASSPGNRETQYF.

The CDR3 nucleotides read TGTGCCAGCAGGCCAGTGGGGCGGAACAATGAGCAGTTCTTC. It translates to CASRPVGRNNEQFF. J is TRBJ2-1 and V is TRBV6-6, with a tentative D call TRBD1 (5 bases). The CDR3 spans 14 residues. V dropped 6 bases and J dropped 5 bases, with 14 bases sitting between them. Germline V CDR1 and CDR2: MNHNY, SVGAGI (reference sequence).

This clone was seen more than once but under ten times. This chain joins TRBV7-9 and TRBJ2-4; D might be TRBD2 (6 bases). Deletions cut 5 bases from V and 1 base from J, with 12 bases between. Per the germline V gene, CDR1 is SEHNR and CDR2 is FQNEAQ (reference sequence). The CDR3 has 15 amino acids. CDR3 amino acids: CASSGVGRAKNIQYF. The CDR3 nucleotides read TGTGCCAGCAGCGGAGTAGGGAGGGCCAAAAACATTCAGTACTTC.

This clone appeared a few times. J is TRBJ2-7 and V is TRBV30, with TRBD1 identical over 11 bases. CDR3 length: 13 amino acids. Germline V gene lookup returns CDR1 GTSNPN and CDR2 SVGIG (reference sequence). V lost 3 bases, J lost 3 bases, and 1 base stayed unmatched. The CDR3 loop is CAWRGQGDYEQYF. The CDR3 bases are TGTGCCTGGAGGGGACAGGGGGACTACGAGCAGTACTTC.

The table lists this clone with a few counts. The chain uses TRBV5-1 and TRBJ1-2; TRBD1 is a possible D gene (5 bases). Trimming cost V 3 bases and J 1 base, with 13 bases left between them. The CDR3 totals 15 residues. Germline CDR1 and CDR2: SGHRS and YFSETQ. The CDR3 is CASSSTGAHNYGYTF. In DNA form, the CDR3 reads TGCGCCAGCAGCTCGACCGGGGCCCATAACTATGGCTACACCTTC.

The V gene is TRBV7-6, the J gene TRBJ1-2; tentatively, D is TRBD1 (5 bases). Germline CDR1 is SGHVS and CDR2 is FNYEAQ. Deletions cut 5 bases from V and 2 bases from J, with 9 bases between. CDR3 length: 13 residues. The CDR3 nucleotides read TGTGCCAGCAGCATGACAGAGAACTATGGCTACACCTTC. This gives the protein CASSMTENYGYTF. The variable domain in full, completed from reference TRBV7-6 and TRBJ1-2, reads GAGVSQSPRYKVTKRGQDVALRCDPISGHVSLYWYRQALGQGPEFLTYFNYEAQQDKSGLPNDRFSAERPEGSISTLTIQRTEQRDSAMYRCASSMTENYGYTFGSGTRLTVV.

This clone has more than one count but fewer than ten. The CDR3 protein is CSVEGREADEQYF. DNA for the CDR3: TGCAGCGTTGAAGGTAGGGAGGCCGACGAGCAGTACTTC. The rearrangement links TRBV29-1 to TRBJ2-7; weak D call: TRBD2 (6 bases). In germline, CDR1 is SQVTM, CDR2 ANQGSEA. Trimming stripped 1 base from V and 5 bases from J, with 12 bases between. This CDR3 contains 13 residues.

This clone showed up just a few times. The V and J genes are TRBV6-5 and TRBJ2-3; 10 bases match TRBD1. The trim removed 2 bases at V and 3 bases at J, leaving 2 bases unmatched. This CDR3 spans 15 amino acids. In germline, CDR1 is MNHEY, CDR2 SVGAGI. CDR3 DNA: TGTGCCAGCAGTTACGGGACAGGGGTAACAGATACGCAGTATTTT. This codes for CASSYGTGVTDTQYF.